The present entry profiles one T cell receptor beta chain with its context. This entry belongs to a study of shared T cell receptors in the human thymus. The length of the CDR3 is 17 residues. Germline V gives CDR1 SEHNR, CDR2 FQNEAQ (reference sequence). V trimming: 5 bases; J trimming: 8 bases; junction bases outside the gene matches: 13. The repertoire was sequenced with immunoSEQ multiplex PCR; TCRdb's copy has only in-frame clones and lacks some. The top ten clones hold approximately 0.035% of a sample with tens of thousands of clones, around 96% of them seen once. The gene calls are TRBV7-9 and TRBJ2-6, with 9 bases fitting TRBD1. The specimen was thymocytes. The TCR comes from a human donor. The CDR3: CASSVICGTGKPNVLTF. DNA for the CDR3: TGTGCCAGCAGCGTAATCTGCGGGACAGGGAAGCCCAACGTCCTGACTTTC.